The next 22 T cell receptor beta chains were all read from a single sample in a study of blood T cell repertoires in COVID-19. Profiled with immunoSEQ multiplex PCR; TCRdb holds only in-frame clones, not every one. The sample has about 210,000 clones, roughly 90% seen once. The sequenced material came from PBMCs or T cells enriched from blood (not recorded which). The receptors come from a man in his late teens or twenties with acute COVID-19.

In its sample, this clone was seen a few times. The chain employs TRBV28 and TRBJ2-7; no firm D call. The CDR3 covers 15 residues. Between the trimmed V and J ends, which lost 5 bases and 5 bases, there was a span of 19 bases. Germline lookup yields CDR1 MDHEN and CDR2 SYDVKM. Here the CDR3 DNA reads TGTGCCAGCAGTCCCTCCATCGGCAACCAGGACGAGCAGTACTTC. It is translated as CASSPSIGNQDEQYF.

The DNA for the CDR3 is TGTGCCAGCAGCTTGAACACAGGGATCGGCTATGGCTACACCTTC. It translates to CASSLNTGIGYGYTF. The chain carries TRBV5-5 and TRBJ1-2; D perhaps matches TRBD1 (6 bases). This CDR3 has 15 amino acids. V dropped 1 base and J dropped 4 bases, with 14 bases sitting between them. Germline CDR1 reads SGHKS; CDR2 reads YYEKEE (reference sequence).

J is TRBJ1-1 and V is TRBV2; D perhaps matches TRBD1 (6 bases). CDR1 and CDR2 from the germline V gene are SNHLY and FYNNEI. V was trimmed by 6 bases and J by 2 bases, leaving 10 bases between them. CDR3 length: 13 amino acids. The CDR3 loop reads CASRAGTNTEAFF. The DNA for the CDR3 is TGTGCCAGCAGGGCCGGGACAAACACTGAAGCTTTCTTT.

The rearrangement uses TRBV6-1 and TRBJ1-3; D unclear. V was trimmed by 2 bases and J by 4 bases, leaving 9 bases between them. The CDR3 has 14 residues. Germline V lookup: CDR1 MNHNS, CDR2 SASEGT. As DNA, the CDR3 is TGTGCCAGCAGTGAAATACTAGCCGGAAACACCATATATTTT. This sequence encodes CASSEILAGNTIYF.

This clone was detected only a few times. The chain links TRBV29-1 to TRBJ1-2, with TRBD1 matching 7 bases. CDR1 is SQVTM, CDR2 ANQGSEA, per germline. CDR3 length equals 14 residues. Unmatched junction bases numbered 10, after V lost 1 base and J lost 8 bases. CDR3 nucleotide sequence: TGCAGCGTTGAAGTACAACAGGGGATTGGAGGCTACACCTTC. Its protein product is CSVEVQQGIGGYTF.

V and J are TRBV2 and TRBJ1-5; D is possibly TRBD1 (6 bases). The germline gives CDR1 SNHLY, CDR2 FYNNEI. This CDR3 comprises 13 residues. The V end lost 10 bases, the J end lost 3 bases, and 13 bases lay between the germline ends. CDR3 in amino acids: CATKDRDNQPQHF. In nucleotides, the CDR3 is TGTGCCACAAAGGACAGAGACAATCAGCCCCAGCATTTT.

The rearrangement uses TRBV28 and TRBJ1-2, with 7 positions matching TRBD1. The CDR3 contains 12 residues. CDR1 and CDR2 from the germline V gene are MDHEN and SYDVKM. V lost 8 bases and J lost 4; bases outside the gene matches: 4. This CDR3 is CASRGQIYGYTF. The CDR3 DNA follows: TGTGCCAGCCGGGGACAGATCTATGGCTACACCTTC.

J is TRBJ2-2 and V is TRBV14, with TRBD1 identical over 12 bases. V shed 4 bases and J 9 bases; nucleotides not matched to a gene: 6. CDR1 is SGHDN and CDR2 is FVKESK in the germline V gene. The CDR3 runs to 15 residues. CDR3 protein: CASSPRDRGLRELFF. The CDR3 bases are TGTGCCAGCAGCCCCCGGGACAGGGGGCTTCGGGAGCTGTTTTTT.

V gene TRBV7-9 combines with J gene TRBJ1-1; D is unclear. In germline, CDR1 is SEHNR, CDR2 FQNEAQ (reference sequence). V lost 4 bases and J lost 0, with 12 bases in between. The CDR3 length is 15 residues. DNA of the CDR3: TGTGCCAGCAGCTCCCACCGAGGGCTGAACACTGAAGCTTTCTTT. This translates into CASSSHRGLNTEAFF. The full variable domain, its missing parts supplied by reference TRBV7-9 and TRBJ1-1, is DTGVSQNPRHKITKRGQNVTFRCDPISEHNRLYWYRQTLGQGPEFLTYFQNEAQLEKSRLLSDRFSAERPKGSFSTLEIQRTEQGDSAMYLCASSSHRGLNTEAFFGQGTRLTVV.

The gene calls are TRBV13 and TRBJ2-2; 7 bases align to TRBD2. Germline CDR1 PRHDT, CDR2 FYEKMQ (reference sequence). This CDR3 comprises 15 residues. V lost 5 bases and J lost 5; bases outside the gene matches: 8. The CDR3 sequence: CASSISGIRTGELFF. The CDR3 DNA follows: TGTGCCAGCAGCATAAGCGGGATTAGAACCGGGGAGCTGTTTTTT.

The CDR3, as DNA: TGTGCCAGCAGTTCACCCTCAGCCGGGACATCGGGAGGCTATGGCTACACCTTC. Protein product: CASSSPSAGTSGGYGYTF. The chain uses TRBV28 and TRBJ1-2, with D possibly matching TRBD1 (6 bases). Per the germline V gene, CDR1 is MDHEN and CDR2 is SYDVKM. Trimming removed 4 bases from V and 4 bases from J, with 25 bases in between. CDR3 length: 18 amino acids.

The J gene is TRBJ2-1, the V gene TRBV13; D may be TRBD2 (5 bases). The CDR3 sequence is 13 residues long. The germline gives CDR1 PRHDT, CDR2 FYEKMQ (reference sequence). The ends were cut back, 4 bases at V and 6 bases at J, with 10 bases in the middle. CDR3 DNA: TGTGCCAGCAGCTCGACCGCGGGCAATGAGCAGTTCTTC. Its protein is CASSSTAGNEQFF.

The chain links TRBV20-1 to TRBJ1-2; perhaps TRBD1 as D (5 bases). V was trimmed by 3 bases and J by 4 bases, leaving 9 bases between them. Germline CDR1 DFQATT, CDR2 SNEGSKA (reference sequence). The CDR3 covers 12 residues. Written as DNA, the CDR3 is TGCAGTGCTAGTTGGCAGGGCTATGGCTACACCTTC. Amino acid sequence: CSASWQGYGYTF.

This chain connects TRBV6-6 to TRBJ1-2, with 9 bases that match TRBD1. With V trimmed by 5 bases and J by 4 bases, 5 bases remained unmatched. CDR1 and CDR2 from the germline V gene are MNHNY and SVGAGI (reference sequence). This CDR3 spans 14 amino acids. Here the CDR3 DNA reads TGTGCCAGCAGTCAGGCGGGACAGGGCTATGGCTACACCTTC. Translated, it gives CASSQAGQGYGYTF.

In this sample, this clone turned up a few times. The chain links TRBV6-4 to TRBJ2-1; D is perhaps TRBD2 (7 bases). The germline V and J ends were trimmed by 2 bases and 5 bases, with 13 bases remaining between them. The CDR3 runs to 15 residues. Germline CDR1 reads MRHNA; CDR2 reads SNTAGT. The CDR3 reads CASSDNRGGDNEQFF. DNA for the CDR3: TGTGCCAGCAGTGACAACAGAGGGGGGGACAATGAGCAGTTCTTC.

Details on this clone: A junction end diverges from the germline sequence, so it may reflect a read error. Other DNA sequences of this sample code for an identical CDR3. The chain carries TRBV27 and TRBJ1-2, with D uncertain. CDR3 length: 13 amino acids. CDR1 MNHEY and CDR2 SMNVEV come from the germline V gene (reference sequence). The CDR3 DNA follows: TGTGCCAGCAGGAGCCCGGGATTTGATGGCTACACTTTC. Protein product: CASRSPGFDGYTF.

This clone appeared a few times. The gene calls are TRBV21-1 and TRBJ2-7; the DNA was not compared with TRBD2, the D call given in the table. TRBV21-1 is a documented pseudogene. The CDR3 runs 14 residues. CDR3 loop: CASSKSWISGEQYF. The CDR3 DNA reads as TGTGCCAGCAGCAAAAGCTGGATTTCGGGCGAGCAGTACTTC.

This sequence joins TRBV3-1 (or the pseudogene TRBV3-2) and TRBJ2-2; 8 bases align to TRBD1. Germline V gene lookup returns CDR1 LGHDT and CDR2 YNNKEL (reference sequence). V was pared by 0 bases and J by 4 bases, with 4 bases of the junction left unmatched. This CDR3 contains 16 residues. CDR3 sequence (DNA): TGTGCCAGCAGCCAAGAGGGCAGGGGGCGCACCGGGGAGCTGTTTTTT. Residues: CASSQEGRGRTGELFF.

The sample holds one count of this clone. CDR3 loop: CASLAGDDTGELFF. The CDR3 DNA is TGTGCCAGCTTGGCGGGGGACGACACCGGGGAGCTGTTTTTT. The chain couples TRBV5-5 to TRBJ2-2; 7 positions match TRBD2. This CDR3 comprises 14 residues. CDR1 is SGHKS, CDR2 YYEKEE, per germline (reference sequence). Trimming at V came to 7 bases and at J to 3 bases, leaving 6 bases not matched to a gene.

The chain links TRBV29-1 to TRBJ2-5, with a weak D call TRBD2 (6 bases). CDR3 size: 13 residues. Deletions cut 7 bases from V and 9 bases from J, with 21 bases between. The germline V gene encodes CDR1 SQVTM and CDR2 ANQGSEA. CDR3 DNA: TGCAGCGCCGTACCAGGGCGGGGTGCGGCCCAGTACTTC. Translation gives CSAVPGRGAAQYF.

The chain employs TRBV18 and TRBJ1-2; possible D gene TRBD1, 5 bases. Germline CDR1 KGHSH, CDR2 LQKENI. The V gene lost 9 bases and the J gene lost 7 bases, with 18 bases spanning the gap. The CDR3 is 13 residues long. CDR3 DNA sequence: TGTGCCAGTGGGGACCGTACGGGAGGTGGCTACACCTTC. Translating it yields CASGDRTGGGYTF.

This chain joins TRBV19 and TRBJ2-6, with a tentative D call TRBD2 (5 bases). This CDR3 has 14 amino acids. From germline, CDR1 is LNHDA and CDR2 SQIVND (reference sequence). V was pared by 6 bases and J by 0 bases, with 6 bases between. CDR3 DNA sequence: TGTGCCAGTAGCGGGGTCTCTGGGGCCAACGTCCTGACTTTC. As protein: CASSGVSGANVLTF.